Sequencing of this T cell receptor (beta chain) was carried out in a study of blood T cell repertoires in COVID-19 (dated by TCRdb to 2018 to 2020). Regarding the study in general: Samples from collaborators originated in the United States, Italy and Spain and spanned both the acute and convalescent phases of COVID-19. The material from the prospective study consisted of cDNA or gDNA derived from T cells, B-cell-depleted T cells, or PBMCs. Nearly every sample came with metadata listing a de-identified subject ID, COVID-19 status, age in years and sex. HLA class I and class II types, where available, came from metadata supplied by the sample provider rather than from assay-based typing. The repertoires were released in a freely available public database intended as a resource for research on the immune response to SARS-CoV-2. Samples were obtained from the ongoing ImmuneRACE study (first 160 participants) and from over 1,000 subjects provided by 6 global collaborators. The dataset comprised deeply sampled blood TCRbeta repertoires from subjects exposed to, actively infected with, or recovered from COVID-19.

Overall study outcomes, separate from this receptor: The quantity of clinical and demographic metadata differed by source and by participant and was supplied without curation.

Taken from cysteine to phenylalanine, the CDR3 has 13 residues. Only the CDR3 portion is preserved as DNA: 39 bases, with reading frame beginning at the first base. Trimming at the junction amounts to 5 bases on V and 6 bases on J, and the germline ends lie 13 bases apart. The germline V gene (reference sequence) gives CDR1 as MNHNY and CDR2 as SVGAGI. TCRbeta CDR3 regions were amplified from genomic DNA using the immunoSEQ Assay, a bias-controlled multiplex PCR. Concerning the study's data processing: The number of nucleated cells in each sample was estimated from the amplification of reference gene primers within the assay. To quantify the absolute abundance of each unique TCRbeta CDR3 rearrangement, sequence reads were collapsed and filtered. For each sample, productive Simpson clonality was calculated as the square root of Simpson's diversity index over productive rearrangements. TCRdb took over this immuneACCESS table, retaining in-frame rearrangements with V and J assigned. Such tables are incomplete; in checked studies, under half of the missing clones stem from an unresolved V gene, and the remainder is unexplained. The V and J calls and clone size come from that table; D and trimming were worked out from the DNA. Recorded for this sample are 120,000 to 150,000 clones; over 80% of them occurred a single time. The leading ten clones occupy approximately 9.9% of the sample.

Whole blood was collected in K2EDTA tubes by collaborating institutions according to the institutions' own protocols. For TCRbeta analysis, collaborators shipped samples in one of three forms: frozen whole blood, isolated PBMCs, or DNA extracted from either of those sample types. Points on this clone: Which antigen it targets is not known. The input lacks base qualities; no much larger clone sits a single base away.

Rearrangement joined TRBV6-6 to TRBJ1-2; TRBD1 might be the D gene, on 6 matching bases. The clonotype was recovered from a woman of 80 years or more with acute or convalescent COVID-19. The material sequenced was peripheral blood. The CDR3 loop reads CASSPTGSNGYTF. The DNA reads TGTGCCAGCAGTCCTACAGGGAGTAATGGCTACACCTTC.